One T cell receptor beta chain is described in this entry. For each CDR3 protein, TCRdb gives one entry from its re-call of the 5' RACE reads, without DNA. Here the sample table reports about 440,000 distinct CDR3 sequences. In germline, CDR1 is MGHDK, CDR2 SYGVNS. CDR3 length: 15 residues. This entry belongs to a study of T cells expressing NK-cell markers. About the research overall: Of eight sequenced donors, seven were HCMV-seropositive and one HCMV-seronegative.

The receptor was derived from a woman between 18 and 69 years old in good health. V gene TRBV25-1 combines with J gene TRBJ2-7; TCRdb designates TRBD1, a call that cannot be tested without DNA. The sequenced sample consisted of blood T cells: a sorted CD56 or NKG2C T cell subset, CD4+ or CD8+ T cells, or bulk PBMC T cells (not recorded which). CDR3 loop: CASSGPSGTGREQYF.